One TCR beta chain is described in this entry. The V gene's germline CDR1 is LNHDA and CDR2 SQIVND (reference sequence). Trimming cost V 8 bases and J 1 base, with 11 bases left between them. The CDR3 covers 13 residues. This record belongs to a study of technical replicates of blood from several donors. The method was immunoSEQ multiplex PCR; TCRdb's version includes in-frame clones alone and lacks a portion of them. The top ten hold 0.19% of the sample, which has about 61,000 clones, 97% seen once. The receptor was isolated from a human donor in good health. Sequences were obtained from T cells isolated from PBMCs. The chain is built from TRBV19 and TRBJ1-2; D possibly corresponds to TRBD1 (5 bases). CDR3 DNA sequence: TGTGCCAGTGATGACAGATTTAACTATGGCTACACCTTC. Translated: CASDDRFNYGYTF.